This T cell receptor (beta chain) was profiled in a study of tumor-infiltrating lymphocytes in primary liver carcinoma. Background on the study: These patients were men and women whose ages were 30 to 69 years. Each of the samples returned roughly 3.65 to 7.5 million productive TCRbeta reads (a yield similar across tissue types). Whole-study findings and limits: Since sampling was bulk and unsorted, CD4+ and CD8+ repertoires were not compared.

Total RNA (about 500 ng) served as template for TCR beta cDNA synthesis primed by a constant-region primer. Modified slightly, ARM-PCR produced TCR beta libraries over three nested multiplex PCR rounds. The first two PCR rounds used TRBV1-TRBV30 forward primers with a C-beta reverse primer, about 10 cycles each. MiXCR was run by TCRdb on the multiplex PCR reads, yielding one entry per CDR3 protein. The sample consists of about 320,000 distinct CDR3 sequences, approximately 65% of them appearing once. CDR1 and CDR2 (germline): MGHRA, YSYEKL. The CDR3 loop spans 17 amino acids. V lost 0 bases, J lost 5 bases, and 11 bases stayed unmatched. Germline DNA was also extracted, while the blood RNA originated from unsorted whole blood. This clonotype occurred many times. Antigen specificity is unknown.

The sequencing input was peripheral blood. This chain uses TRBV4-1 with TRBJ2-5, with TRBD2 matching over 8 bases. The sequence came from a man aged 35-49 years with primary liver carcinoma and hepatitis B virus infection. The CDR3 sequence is CASSQDAEREMRETQYF. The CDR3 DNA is TGCGCCAGCAGCCAAGACGCCGAGCGGGAGATGAGGGAGACCCAGTACTTC.